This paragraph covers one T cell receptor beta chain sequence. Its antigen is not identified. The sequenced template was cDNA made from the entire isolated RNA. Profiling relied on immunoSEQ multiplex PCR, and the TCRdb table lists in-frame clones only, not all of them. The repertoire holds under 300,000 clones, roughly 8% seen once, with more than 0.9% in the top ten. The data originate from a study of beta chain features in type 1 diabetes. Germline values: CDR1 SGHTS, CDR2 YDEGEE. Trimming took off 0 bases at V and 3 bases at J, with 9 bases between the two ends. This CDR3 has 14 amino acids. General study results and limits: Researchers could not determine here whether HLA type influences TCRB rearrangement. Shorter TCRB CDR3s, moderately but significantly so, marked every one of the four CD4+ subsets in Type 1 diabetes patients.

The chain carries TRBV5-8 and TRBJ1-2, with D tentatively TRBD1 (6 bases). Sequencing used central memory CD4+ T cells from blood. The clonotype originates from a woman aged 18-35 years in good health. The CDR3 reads CASSLDRVYYGYTF. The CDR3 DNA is TGTGCCAGCAGCTTGGACAGGGTTTACTATGGCTACACCTTC.